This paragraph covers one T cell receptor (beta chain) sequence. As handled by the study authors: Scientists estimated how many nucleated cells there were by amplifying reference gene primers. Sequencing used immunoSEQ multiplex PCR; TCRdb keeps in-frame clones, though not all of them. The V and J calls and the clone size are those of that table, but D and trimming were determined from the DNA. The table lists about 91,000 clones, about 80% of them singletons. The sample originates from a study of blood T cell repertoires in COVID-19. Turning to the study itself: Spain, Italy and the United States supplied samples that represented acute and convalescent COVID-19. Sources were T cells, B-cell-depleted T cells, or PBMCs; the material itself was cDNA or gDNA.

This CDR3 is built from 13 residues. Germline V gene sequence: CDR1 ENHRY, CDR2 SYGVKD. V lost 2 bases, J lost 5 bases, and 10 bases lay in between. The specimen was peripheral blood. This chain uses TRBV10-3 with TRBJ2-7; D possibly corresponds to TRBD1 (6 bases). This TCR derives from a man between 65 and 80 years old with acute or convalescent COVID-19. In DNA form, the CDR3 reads TGTGCCATCAGTGAGGTGGCAGGGGACGAGCAGTACGTC. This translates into CAISEVAGDEQYV.